This T cell receptor beta chain is from a study of cytomegalovirus exposure and HLA in healthy donors. Notes on the study in general: A missense variant in DCLRE1C was later tied to TCR beta V- and J-gene trimming. TCR beta chains numbering some 150 were designated cytomegalovirus-associated. TCR beta sequences reportedly predicted most subjects' HLA-A and HLA-B alleles accurately. A likely sequencing artifact accounted for one observed cluster of highly shared sequence variants.

CDR3 length: 16 amino acids. J lost 10 bases, V lost 7 bases, and 15 bases had no gene match. Germline loops: CDR1 MDHEN, CDR2 SYDVKM. PCR primers comprised 60 Vbeta and 13 Jbeta primers. Method: immunoSEQ multiplex PCR; TCRdb's copy keeps in-frame clones and lacks some. Of about 94,000 clones in the sample, roughly three quarters are singletons; the top ten hold about 4%. For this clone: Its antigen is currently unknown.

This TCR came from a man aged 25-45 years in good health and CMV-seronegative. Material for sequencing was PBMCs. The chain carries TRBV28 and TRBJ1-6, with TRBD1 matching 8 bases. The CDR3 DNA follows: TGTGCCAGCAAACGGTCCACAGGGGGTAGAGGCTCACCCCTCCACTTT. The encoded protein is CASKRSTGGRGSPLHF. The variable domain in full, with the rest retrieved from reference TRBV28 and TRBJ1-6, is DVKVTQSSRYLVKRTGEKVFLECVQDMDHENMFWYRQDPGLGLRLIYFSYDVKMKEKGDIPEGYSVSREKKERFSLILESASTNQTSMYLCASKRSTGGRGSPLHFGNGTRLTVT.